This T cell receptor beta chain was recovered during a study of cytomegalovirus exposure and HLA in healthy donors. The study ran its PCR with 60 Vbeta and 13 Jbeta primers. Generated by immunoSEQ multiplex PCR, the TCRdb table keeps only in-frame clones and is missing some. The data show 150,000 to 200,000 clones, about three quarters seen once. General study points: Later examination showed HLA-associated TCR beta chains had greater clonal expansion than equally common others.

This clone was counted a single time. The antigen remains unidentified. Donors had nominal health at sampling but likely had unrecorded immune exposures. After removal of 0 bases from V and 12 bases from J, the junction contained 4 bases not matched to a gene. Germline V gives CDR1 SGHAT, CDR2 FQNNGV. CDR3 length: 12 amino acids. Input material: PBMCs. This clonotype was sampled from a female donor in good health and CMV-seronegative. The V call is TRBV11-2, the J call TRBJ2-7, with 8 nucleotides matching TRBD2. The CDR3 protein is CASSLEGLALYF. The CDR3, as DNA: TGTGCCAGCAGCTTAGAAGGACTAGCACTGTACTTC.